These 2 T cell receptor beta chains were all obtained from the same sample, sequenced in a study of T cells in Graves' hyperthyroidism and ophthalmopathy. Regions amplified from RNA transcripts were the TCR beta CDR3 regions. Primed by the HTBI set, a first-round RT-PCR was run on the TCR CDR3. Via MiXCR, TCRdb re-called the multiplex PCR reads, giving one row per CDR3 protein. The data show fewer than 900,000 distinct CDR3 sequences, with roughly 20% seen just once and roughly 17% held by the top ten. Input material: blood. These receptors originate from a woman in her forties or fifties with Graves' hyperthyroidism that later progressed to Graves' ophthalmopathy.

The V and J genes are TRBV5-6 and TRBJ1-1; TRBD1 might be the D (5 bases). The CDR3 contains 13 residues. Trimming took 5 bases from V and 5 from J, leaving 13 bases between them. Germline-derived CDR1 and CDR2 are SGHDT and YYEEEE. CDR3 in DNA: TGTGCCAGCAGTCTGAAGGGGTTGACTGAAGCTTTCTTT. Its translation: CASSLKGLTEAFF. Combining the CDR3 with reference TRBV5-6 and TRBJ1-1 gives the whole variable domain DAGVTQSPTHLIKTRGQQVTLRCSPKSGHDTVSWYQQALGQGPQFIFQYYEEEERQRGNFPDRFSGHQFPNYSSELNVNALLLGDSALYLCASSLKGLTEAFFGQGTRLTVV.

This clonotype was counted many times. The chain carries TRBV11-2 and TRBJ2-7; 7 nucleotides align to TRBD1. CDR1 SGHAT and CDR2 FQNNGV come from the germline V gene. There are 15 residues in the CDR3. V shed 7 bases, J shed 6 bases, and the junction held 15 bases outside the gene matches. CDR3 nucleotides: TGTGCCAGCACCCCGATAGAGGGGGCGCCGTTCGAGCAGTACTTC. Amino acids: CASTPIEGAPFEQYF.